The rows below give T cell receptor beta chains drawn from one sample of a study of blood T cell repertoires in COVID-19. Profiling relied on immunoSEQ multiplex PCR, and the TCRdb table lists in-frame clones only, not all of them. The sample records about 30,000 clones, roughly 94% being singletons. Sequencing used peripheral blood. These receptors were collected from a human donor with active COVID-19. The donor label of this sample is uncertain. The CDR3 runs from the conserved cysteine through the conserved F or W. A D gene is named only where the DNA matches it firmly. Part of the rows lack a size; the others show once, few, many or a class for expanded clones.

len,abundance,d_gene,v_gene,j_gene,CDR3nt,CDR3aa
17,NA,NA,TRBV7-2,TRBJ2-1,TGTGCCAGCAGCTTAGCGTTAGAACTAACCCACTACAATGAGCAGTTCTTC,CASSLALELTHYNEQFF
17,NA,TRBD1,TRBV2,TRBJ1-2,TGTGCCAGCAGTGAAAATGTGGGGACAGGGAGGAACTATGGCTACACCTTC,CASSENVGTGRNYGYTF
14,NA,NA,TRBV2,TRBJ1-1,TGTGCCAGCAGGGCAGATTCTAGGAACACTGAAGCTTTCTTT,CASRADSRNTEAFF
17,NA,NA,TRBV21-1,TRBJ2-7,TGTGCCAGCAGCAAAGAAATATCCCCGCGTCTGGCCTACGAGCAGTACTTC,CASSKEISPRLAYEQYF
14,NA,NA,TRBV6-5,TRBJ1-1,TGTGCCAGCAGTTACCAACAGGGGAACACTGAAGCTTTCTTT,CASSYQQGNTEAFF
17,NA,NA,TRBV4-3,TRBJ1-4,TGCGCCAGCAGCCAAGATTTCAAACAGAGCTATAATGAAAAACTGTTTTTT,CASSQDFKQSYNEKLFF
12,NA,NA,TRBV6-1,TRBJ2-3,TGTGCCAGCAGTGAACAAACAGATACGCAGTATTTT,CASSEQTDTQYF
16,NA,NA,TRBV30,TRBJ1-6,TGTGCCTGGAGGGTTCCCCCCCCAGCAGGGAATTCACCCCTCCACTTT,CAWRVPPPAGNSPLHF
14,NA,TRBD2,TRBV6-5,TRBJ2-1,TGTGCCAGCAGTTACTCGGTCGGGAGGGGTGAGCAGTTCTTC,CASSYSVGRGEQFF
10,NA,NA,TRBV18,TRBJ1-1,TGTGCCAGCTCGAGGGAGAAAGCTTTCTTT,CASSREKAFF
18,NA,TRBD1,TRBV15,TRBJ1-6,TGTGCCACCAGCGTCATGACAGGGACCCGACCCGTTAATTCACCCCTCCACTTT,CATSVMTGTRPVNSPLHF
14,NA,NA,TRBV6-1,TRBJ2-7,TGTGCCAGCAGTGAGGGCCTAGCCTACTACGAGCAGTACTTC,CASSEGLAYYEQYF
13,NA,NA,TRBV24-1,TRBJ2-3,TGTGCCACCAGGGACGGAGGGACAGATACGCAGTATTTT,CATRDGGTDTQYF
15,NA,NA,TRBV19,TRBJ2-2,TGTGCCAGTAGTATAGTGGAGGGGCGCAACGGGGAGCTGTTTTTT,CASSIVEGRNGELFF
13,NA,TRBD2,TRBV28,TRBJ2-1,TGTGCCAGCAGTCGAGGACTAGTCAATGAGCAGTTCTTC,CASSRGLVNEQFF
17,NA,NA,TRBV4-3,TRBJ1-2,TGCGCCAGCAGCCCGTCAAGGGGAAAGGGGTCTAACTATGGCTACACCTTC,CASSPSRGKGSNYGYTF
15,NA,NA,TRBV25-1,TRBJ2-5,TGTGCCAGCAGTGAACAGGGGGGTGGGGAAGAGACCCAGTACTTC,CASSEQGGGEETQYF
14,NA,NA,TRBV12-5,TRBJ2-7,TGTGCTAGTGGTTTGGACGGGTCCAGAGGGGAGCAGTACTTC,CASGLDGSRGEQYF
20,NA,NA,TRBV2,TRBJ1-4,TGTGCCAGCAGAGTCTTAAAATCTCGTCCAGGGGATCCAACTAATGAAAAACTGTTTTTT,CASRVLKSRPGDPTNEKLFF
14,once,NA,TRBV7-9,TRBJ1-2,TGTGCCAGCAGCTCTAACAGGGTTCGCTATGGCTACACCTTC,CASSSNRVRYGYTF
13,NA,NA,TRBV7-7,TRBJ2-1,TGTGCCAGCAGCCCCGGGGTCGACAATGAGCAGTTCTTC,CASSPGVDNEQFF
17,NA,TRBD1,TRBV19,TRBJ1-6,TGTGCCAGTAGTGGAGTCGGGACAGCTAAGTATAATTCACCCCTCCACTTT,CASSGVGTAKYNSPLHF
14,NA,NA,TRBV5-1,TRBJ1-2,TGCGCCAGCAGCTTGAGCCAGGGGTCCTATGGCTACACCTTC,CASSLSQGSYGYTF
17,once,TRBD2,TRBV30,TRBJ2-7,TGTGCCTGGAGTCTTCTTCGGAGTCTAGCGGGAACCTACGAGCAGTACTTC,CAWSLLRSLAGTYEQYF
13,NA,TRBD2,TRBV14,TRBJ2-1,TGTGCCAGCAGCCAAGGACTAGCGGGAGTATTGTTCTTC,CASSQGLAGVLFF
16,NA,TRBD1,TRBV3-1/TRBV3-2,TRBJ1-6,TGTGCCAGCAGCCGCACCGGGACAGGGCGGAATTCACCCCTCCACTTT,CASSRTGTGRNSPLHF
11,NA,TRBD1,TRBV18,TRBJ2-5,TGTGCCAGCTCCCAGGGACAGTACCCGTACTTC,CASSQGQYPYF
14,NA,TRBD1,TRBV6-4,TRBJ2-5,TGTGCCAGCAGTAACGGGGACAGCCAAGAGACCCAGTACTTC,CASSNGDSQETQYF